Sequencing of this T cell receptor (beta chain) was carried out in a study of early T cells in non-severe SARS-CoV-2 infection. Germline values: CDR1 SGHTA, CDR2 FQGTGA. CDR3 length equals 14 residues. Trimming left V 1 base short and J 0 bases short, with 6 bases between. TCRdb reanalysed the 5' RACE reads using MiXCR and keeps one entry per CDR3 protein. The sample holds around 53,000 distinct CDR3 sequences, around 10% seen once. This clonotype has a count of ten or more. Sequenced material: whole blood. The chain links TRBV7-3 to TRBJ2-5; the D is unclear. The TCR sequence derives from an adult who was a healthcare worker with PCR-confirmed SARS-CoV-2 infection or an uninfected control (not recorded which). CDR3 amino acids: CASSLRTHQETQYF. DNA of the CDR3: TGTGCCAGCAGCTTAAGGACGCACCAAGAGACCCAGTACTTC.